A few counts support the clone carrying this T cell receptor (beta chain). This entry is derived from a study of early T cells in non-severe SARS-CoV-2 infection. About the research overall: Bulk RNA from unsorted whole blood was sequenced; chains were unpaired.

Attachment of unique molecular identifiers to individual cDNA molecules was performed. TCRdb re-called the 5' RACE reads with MiXCR, one entry per CDR3 protein. The sample holds 75,000 to 100,000 distinct CDR3 sequences, approximately 14% seen once. V trimming: 6 bases; J trimming: 10 bases; junction bases outside the gene matches: 11. CDR1 is SGHVS, CDR2 FNYEAQ, per germline. This CDR3 has 15 amino acids. The source is an adult who was a healthcare worker with PCR-confirmed SARS-CoV-2 infection or an uninfected control (not recorded which). V usage is TRBV7-6 and J usage is TRBJ2-2; 10 bases line up with TRBD2. Sequencing was performed on whole blood. The DNA for the CDR3 is TGTGCCAGCAGACAGACAGCGGGGGGGCCGCCGGAGCTGTTTTTT. It translates to CASRQTAGGPPELFF. The entire variable domain, with the rest obtained from reference TRBV7-6 and TRBJ2-2, is as follows: GAGVSQSPRYKVTKRGQDVALRCDPISGHVSLYWYRQALGQGPEFLTYFNYEAQQDKSGLPNDRFSAERPEGSISTLTIQRTEQRDSAMYRCASRQTAGGPPELFFGEGSRLTVL.